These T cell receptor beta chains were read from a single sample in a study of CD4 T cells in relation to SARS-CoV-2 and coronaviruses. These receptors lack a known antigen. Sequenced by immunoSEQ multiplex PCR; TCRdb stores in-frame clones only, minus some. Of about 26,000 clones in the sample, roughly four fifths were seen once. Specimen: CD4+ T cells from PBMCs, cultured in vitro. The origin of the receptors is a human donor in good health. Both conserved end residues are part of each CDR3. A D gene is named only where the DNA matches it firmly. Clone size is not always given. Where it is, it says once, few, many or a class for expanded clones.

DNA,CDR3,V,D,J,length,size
TGTGCCAGCAGCAGAGGACACGCCGCGGGCTACACCTTC,CASSRGHAAGYTF,TRBV7-2,-,TRBJ1-2,13,few
TGTGCCAGCAGAAGTATGGAGCGACAGGGAGGATCCGGGGAGCTGTTTTTT,CASRSMERQGGSGELFF,TRBV11-2,-,TRBJ2-2,17,-
TGTGCCAGCAGCCACGCCGGACAGCCTACCTATAATTCACCCCTCCACTTT,CASSHAGQPTYNSPLHF,TRBV14,-,TRBJ1-6,17,few
TGTGCCAGCAGCTACCCCGGGCGCGGGCAGAACTATGGCTACACCTTC,CASSYPGRGQNYGYTF,TRBV7-9,-,TRBJ1-2,16,-
TGCGCCAGCAGCCAAGATTCGAGCAGCTCCTACGAGCAGTACTTC,CASSQDSSSSYEQYF,TRBV4-3,-,TRBJ2-7,15,-
TGTGCCAGCAGCTCCGCCCTAGCGGGAGGGTTTTACGAGCAGTACTTC,CASSSALAGGFYEQYF,TRBV11-2,TRBD2,TRBJ2-7,16,once
TGTGCCAGCACTCTAATGACAGGGTTGAGTGAGACCCAGTACTTC,CASTLMTGLSETQYF,TRBV6-5,TRBD1,TRBJ2-5,15,-
TGCGCCAGCAGGGGTCGGGGGGTGGGTTCGGGCTACACCTTC,CASRGRGVGSGYTF,TRBV23-1,-,TRBJ1-2,14,once
TGCGCCAGCAGCTTGCGGGCCCAGGGAACTAATGAAAAACTGTTTTTT,CASSLRAQGTNEKLFF,TRBV5-1,-,TRBJ1-4,16,-
TGTGCCAGTAGTATCAGGGTCTTCTCCACAGATACGCAGTATTTT,CASSIRVFSTDTQYF,TRBV19,-,TRBJ2-3,15,-
TGTGCCAGCAGTGACTCCGCTAGCGGTAATGAGCAGTTCTTC,CASSDSASGNEQFF,TRBV6-4,TRBD2,TRBJ2-1,14,-
TGTGCCAGCAGCCAAGAACCCCCCAGCGGGGGCACAGATACGCAGTATTTT,CASSQEPPSGGTDTQYF,TRBV3-1/TRBV3-2,TRBD2,TRBJ2-3,17,-
TGTGCCAGCAGCCAAACCGGGGCCAACGTCCTGACTTTC,CASSQTGANVLTF,TRBV3-1/TRBV3-2,-,TRBJ2-6,13,once
TGTGCCAGCAGCATGTCGGCCTCCGGATGGGAGACCCAGTACTTC,CASSMSASGWETQYF,TRBV7-6,-,TRBJ2-5,15,-
TGCGCCAGCAGCTCCGGCGGGGGACAGGGAAGCTCTGGAAACACCATATATTTT,CASSSGGGQGSSGNTIYF,TRBV5-1,TRBD1,TRBJ1-3,18,-
TGTGCCAGCAGTTTTACTGACTACAATGAGCAGTTCTTC,CASSFTDYNEQFF,TRBV12-3/TRBV12-4,-,TRBJ2-1,13,once
TGTGCCAGTAGTATTGAAGATTGGAGGGGAACACTACTCTCTGTGGGAAACACCATATATTTT,CASSIEDWRGTLLSVGNTIYF,TRBV19,-,TRBJ1-3,21,-
TGTGCCAGCAGCCAAGAGGGACAGGGGGATCTTAGGGGTGAGCAGTTCTTC,CASSQEGQGDLRGEQFF,TRBV3-1/TRBV3-2,TRBD1,TRBJ2-1,17,-
TGTGCCAGTAGTGGGGGAGGATCTCAAGAGACCCAGTACTTC,CASSGGGSQETQYF,TRBV19,-,TRBJ2-5,14,-
TGTGCCAGCAGCTCACAGCAGAGTGAGCAGTTCTTC,CASSSQQSEQFF,TRBV7-2,-,TRBJ2-1,12,few
TGTGCCATCATGTCGGGACAGGGCTACGAGCAGTACTTC,CAIMSGQGYEQYF,TRBV10-3,TRBD1,TRBJ2-7,13,-
TGCGCCAGCAGCCTGCTCTCCTCTAAGGCTGGGGCCAACGTCCTGACTTTC,CASSLLSSKAGANVLTF,TRBV4-1,-,TRBJ2-6,17,few
TGTGCCAGCAGCCCCCCGGGGCCAAAAGGGGAGCAGTACTTC,CASSPPGPKGEQYF,TRBV7-2,-,TRBJ2-7,14,-
TGTGCCAGCACAAGACTAGCGGGAGGCAAAAACATTCAGTACTTC,CASTRLAGGKNIQYF,TRBV6-5,TRBD2,TRBJ2-4,15,-
TGTGCCAGCAGTGAGGCCGGGACAGCGAACACCGGGGAGCTGTTTTTT,CASSEAGTANTGELFF,TRBV2,TRBD1,TRBJ2-2,16,few